The rows below give T cell receptor beta chains drawn from one sample of a study of OX40 agonist ivuxolimab in advanced cancers. Profiled with immunoSEQ multiplex PCR; TCRdb holds only in-frame clones, not every one. The sample holds about 64,000 clones, roughly 84% seen once. This material consisted of CD4+ or CD8+ T cells sorted from blood, taken in a trial of the OX40 agonist ivuxolimab. Source of these receptors: an adult with an advanced solid tumor such as melanoma, head and neck, liver or kidney cancer. Both conserved end residues are part of each CDR3. Each record gives: J gene, D gene, clone size, V gene, CDR3 DNA, CDR3 protein. A D gene is named only where the DNA matches it firmly. Not all rows give a size; the values are once, few, many and, for expanded clones, a class.

J gene: TRBJ2-3
D gene: -
clone size: -
V gene: TRBV15
CDR3 DNA: TGTGCCACCAGCCGGGACTTCACAGATACGCAGTATTTT
CDR3 protein: CATSRDFTDTQYF

J gene: TRBJ2-7
D gene: TRBD2
clone size: -
V gene: TRBV25-1
CDR3 DNA: TGTGCCAGCAGGGGGGGGAGGGCCCCCGAGCAGTACTTC
CDR3 protein: CASRGGRAPEQYF

J gene: TRBJ2-7
D gene: TRBD2
clone size: -
V gene: TRBV7-2
CDR3 DNA: TGTGCCAGCAGCTCTACTAGCGGACTGTACGAGCAGTACTTC
CDR3 protein: CASSSTSGLYEQYF

J gene: TRBJ2-7
D gene: -
clone size: -
V gene: TRBV7-8
CDR3 DNA: TGTGCCAGCAGCGGGACGGTGAGCTCCTACGAGCAGTACTTC
CDR3 protein: CASSGTVSSYEQYF

J gene: TRBJ1-4
D gene: TRBD1
clone size: -
V gene: TRBV15
CDR3 DNA: TGTGCCACCAGCAGTCCTGGACAGGGGAAGAATGAAAAACTGTTTTTT
CDR3 protein: CATSSPGQGKNEKLFF

J gene: TRBJ2-3
D gene: -
clone size: -
V gene: TRBV9
CDR3 DNA: TGTGCCAGCAGCGTAGGGACTAGCACAGATACGCAGTATTTT
CDR3 protein: CASSVGTSTDTQYF

J gene: TRBJ1-5
D gene: -
clone size: -
V gene: TRBV6-5
CDR3 DNA: TGTGCCAGCAGTTACGCGGGGACACTTTATCAGCCCCAGCATTTT
CDR3 protein: CASSYAGTLYQPQHF

J gene: TRBJ2-5
D gene: TRBD1
clone size: -
V gene: TRBV5-4
CDR3 DNA: TGTGCCAGCAGCAAATCGACAGGGGGCGGAGAGACCCAGTACTTC
CDR3 protein: CASSKSTGGGETQYF

J gene: TRBJ2-2
D gene: TRBD1
clone size: -
V gene: TRBV6-1
CDR3 DNA: TGTGCCAGCAAACGGACAGGGGGAGCCGGGGAGCTGTTTTTT
CDR3 protein: CASKRTGGAGELFF

J gene: TRBJ2-3
D gene: -
clone size: -
V gene: TRBV6-1
CDR3 DNA: TGTGCCAGCAGTGCCCACCCCCTACGGGCCGATGGAGGCACAGATACGCAGTATTTT
CDR3 protein: CASSAHPLRADGGTDTQYF

J gene: TRBJ2-4
D gene: -
clone size: -
V gene: TRBV4-1
CDR3 DNA: TGCGCCAGCAAACCATTCGAAACTTTAGCCAAAAACATTCAGTACTTC
CDR3 protein: CASKPFETLAKNIQYF

J gene: TRBJ2-1
D gene: -
clone size: -
V gene: TRBV15
CDR3 DNA: TGTGCCACCACCAGCCAGTGGAATGAGCAGTTCTTC
CDR3 protein: CATTSQWNEQFF

J gene: TRBJ1-1
D gene: -
clone size: -
V gene: TRBV18
CDR3 DNA: TGTGCCAGCTCACCAAAGGGGGAGAACACTGAAGCTTTCTTT
CDR3 protein: CASSPKGENTEAFF

J gene: TRBJ1-2
D gene: TRBD1
clone size: -
V gene: TRBV28
CDR3 DNA: TGTGCCAGCAGTTTAGGAGGGGACAGCTATGGCTACACCTTC
CDR3 protein: CASSLGGDSYGYTF

J gene: TRBJ1-1
D gene: -
clone size: -
V gene: TRBV5-4
CDR3 DNA: TGTGCCAGCAGCTCGGACGGGAACACTGAAGCTTTCTTT
CDR3 protein: CASSSDGNTEAFF

J gene: TRBJ2-3
D gene: TRBD2
clone size: -
V gene: TRBV27
CDR3 DNA: TGTGCCAGCAGTTTATTGGCTAGCGGGAGACAAGTTGATACGCAGTATTTT
CDR3 protein: CASSLLASGRQVDTQYF

J gene: TRBJ1-5
D gene: -
clone size: few
V gene: TRBV4-1
CDR3 DNA: TGCGCCAGCAGCCAAGAGGTCACCCTGGATCAGCCCCAGCATTTT
CDR3 protein: CASSQEVTLDQPQHF

J gene: TRBJ2-3
D gene: -
clone size: few
V gene: TRBV30
CDR3 DNA: TGTGCCTGGACTCACAGGGCCGGCACGCAGTATTTT
CDR3 protein: CAWTHRAGTQYF

J gene: TRBJ2-5
D gene: -
clone size: -
V gene: TRBV6-1
CDR3 DNA: TGTGCCAGCAGGCGGGACATTAATTCGGGGACCCAGTACTTC
CDR3 protein: CASRRDINSGTQYF

J gene: TRBJ2-5
D gene: TRBD2
clone size: -
V gene: TRBV7-6
CDR3 DNA: TGTGCCAGCAGCTCCCGGGGGGCGGGAGGAAGTGAGACCCAGTACTTC
CDR3 protein: CASSSRGAGGSETQYF

J gene: TRBJ1-6
D gene: -
clone size: -
V gene: TRBV27
CDR3 DNA: TGTGCCAGCAGTCGGTCGGTAAATTCACCCCTCCACTTT
CDR3 protein: CASSRSVNSPLHF

J gene: TRBJ1-4
D gene: -
clone size: -
V gene: TRBV7-8
CDR3 DNA: TGTGCCAGCAGCTTAGGCTCCGGGACCACCGAAAAACTGTTTTTT
CDR3 protein: CASSLGSGTTEKLFF

J gene: TRBJ2-7
D gene: TRBD1
clone size: -
V gene: TRBV5-4
CDR3 DNA: TGTGCCAGCAGCGTCACAGGGGGCGGCGAGCAGTACTTC
CDR3 protein: CASSVTGGGEQYF